The present T cell receptor (beta chain) was sequenced within a study of blood T cells in healthy people across ages. A note on this clonotype: Its antigen remains unidentified.

A second PCR, run for roughly 7 to 12 cycles, used a sample-barcoded 5' primer plus a J-beta primer mix. Individual samples furnished no less than 2.5 million CDR3-containing paired-end reads apiece. Via MiXCR, TCRdb re-called the 5' RACE reads, giving one row per CDR3 protein. Here the sample spans 1.5 million or so distinct CDR3 sequences, approximately 39% being singletons. Study outcomes and limitations: Unsorted PBMCs ruled out conclusive naive versus antigen-experienced comparison. Investigators viewed diversity estimates from one million T cells as underestimates, the study reported.

This CDR3 is built from 12 residues. Per the germline V gene, CDR1 is ENHRY and CDR2 is SYGVKD. The V and J ends lost 9 bases and 7 bases, in that order; junction bases with no gene match: 8. This TCR was sampled from a young woman in good health. The chain links TRBV10-3 to TRBJ2-7; 8 nucleotides match TRBD2. Sample: blood. CDR3 nucleotide sequence: TGTGCCATGAGGGGACTAGTCGATGAGCAGTACTTC. As protein: CAMRGLVDEQYF.